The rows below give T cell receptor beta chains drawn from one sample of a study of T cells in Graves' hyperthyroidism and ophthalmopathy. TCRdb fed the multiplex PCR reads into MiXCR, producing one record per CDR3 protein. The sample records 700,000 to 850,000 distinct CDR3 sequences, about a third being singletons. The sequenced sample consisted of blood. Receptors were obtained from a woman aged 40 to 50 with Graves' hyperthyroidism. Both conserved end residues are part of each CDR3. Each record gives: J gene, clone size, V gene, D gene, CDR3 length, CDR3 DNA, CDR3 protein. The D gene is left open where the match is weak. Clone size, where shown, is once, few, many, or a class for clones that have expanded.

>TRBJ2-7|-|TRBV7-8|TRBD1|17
TGTGCCAGCAGCTTAGTGGGTTCGACAGGGGGTACCTACGAGCAGTACTTC
CASSLVGSTGGTYEQYF
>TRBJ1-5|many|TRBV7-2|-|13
TGTGCCAGCAGCTCACGAGAATCTCAGCCCCAGCATTTT
CASSSRESQPQHF
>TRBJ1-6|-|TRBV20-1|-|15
TGCAGTGCTACCTTAGACAGCGCTTATAATTCACCCCTCCACTTT
CSATLDSAYNSPLHF
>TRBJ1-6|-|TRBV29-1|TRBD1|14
TGCAGTGCAACCTCCGGGACAGGGAGTTCACCCCTCCACTTT
CSATSGTGSSPLHF
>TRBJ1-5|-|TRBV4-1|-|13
TGCGCCAGCAGCCGGGGTGAGGGTCAGCCCCAGCATTTT
CASSRGEGQPQHF
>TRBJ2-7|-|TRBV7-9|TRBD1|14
TGTGCCAGCAGCCTCGGACAGGGAGGACGCGAGCAGTACTTC
CASSLGQGGREQYF
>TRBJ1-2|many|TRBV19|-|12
TGTGCCAGTAGTGTCGACAGGATTGGCTACACCTTC
CASSVDRIGYTF
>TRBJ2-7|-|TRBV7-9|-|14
TGTGCCAGCAAGCTCCGGGACGGTTCCTACGAGCAGTACTTC
CASKLRDGSYEQYF
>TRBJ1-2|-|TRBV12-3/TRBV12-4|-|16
TGTGCCAGCAGTTTCGCGGTGACAGAGGCTGGGGGTGGCTACACCTTC
CASSFAVTEAGGGYTF
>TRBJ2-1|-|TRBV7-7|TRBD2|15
TGTGCTAGCAGCCCGTCTAGCGGGGCCTACAATGAGCAGTTCTTC
CASSPSSGAYNEQFF
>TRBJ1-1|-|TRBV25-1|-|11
TGTGCCAGCAGTTTCGCCCCTGAAGCTTTCTTT
CASSFAPEAFF
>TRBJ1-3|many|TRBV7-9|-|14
TGTGCCAACAGCTTAGAGGGGCGCGGAAACACCATATATTTT
CANSLEGRGNTIYF
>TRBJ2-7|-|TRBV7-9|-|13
TGTGCCAGCAGCTCCTGGACGGCCTACGAGCAGTACTTC
CASSSWTAYEQYF
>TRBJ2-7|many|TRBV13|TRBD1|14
TGTGCCAGCAGCATTCGACAGGGGTCCTACGAGCAGTACTTC
CASSIRQGSYEQYF
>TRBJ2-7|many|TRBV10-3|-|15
TGTGCCATCAGTGAGTCAAGGGCAGGGACCCACGAGCAGTACTTC
CAISESRAGTHEQYF
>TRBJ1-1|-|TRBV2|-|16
TGTGCCAGCAGTCCCCTTATACAGGGTTGGTACACTGAAGCTTTCTTT
CASSPLIQGWYTEAFF
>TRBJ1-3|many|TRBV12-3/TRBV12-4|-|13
TGTGCCAGCACCTTGAGCCCCCCGGGCACCATATATTTT
CASTLSPPGTIYF
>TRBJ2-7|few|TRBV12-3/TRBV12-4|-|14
TGTGCCAGCAGTTTTCAGGTTTTGGCCTACGAGCAGTACTTC
CASSFQVLAYEQYF
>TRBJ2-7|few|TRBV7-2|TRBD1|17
TGCGCCAGCAGCCAAGATCCCGCCCGGGACAGCTACTACGAGCAGTACTTC
CASSQDPARDSYYEQYF
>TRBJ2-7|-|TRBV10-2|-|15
TGCGCCAGCAGTTACTCGATGGAGCTGAACTACGAGCAGTACTTC
CASSYSMELNYEQYF
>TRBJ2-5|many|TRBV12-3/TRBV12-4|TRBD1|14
TGTGCCAGCAGTCAAGGGACAGCGCAAGAGACCCAGTACTTC
CASSQGTAQETQYF
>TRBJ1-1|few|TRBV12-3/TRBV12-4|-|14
TGTGCCAGCAGGACTTTCGTAGGGGGGAGCGAAGCTTTCTTT
CASRTFVGGSEAFF
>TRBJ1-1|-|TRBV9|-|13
TGTGCCAGCAGCATTGGGTGGGGCACTGAAGCTTTCTTT
CASSIGWGTEAFF
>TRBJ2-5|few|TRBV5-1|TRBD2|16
TGCGCCAGCAGCTTAAGCGGGACCCCCGACGCGGGGACCCAGTACTTC
CASSLSGTPDAGTQYF
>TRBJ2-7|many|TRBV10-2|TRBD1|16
TGCGCCAGCAGTGGAGTTCGACAGGGCAGGGAGTACGAGCAGTACTTC
CASSGVRQGREYEQYF
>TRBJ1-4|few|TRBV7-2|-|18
TGTGCCAGCAGCTTATTAATTGTGGGACGGACAACTAATGAAAAACTGTTTTTT
CASSLLIVGRTTNEKLFF
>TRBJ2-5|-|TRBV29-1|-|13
TGCAGCGTTGAATCTGGGCAGCTAGAGACCCAGTACTTC
CSVESGQLETQYF
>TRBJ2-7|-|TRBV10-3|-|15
TGTGCCATCAGTGACTGGCAGCGACAGACGTACGAGCAGTACTTC
CAISDWQRQTYEQYF
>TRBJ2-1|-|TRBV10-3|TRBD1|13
TGTGCCATCAGTGCGACAGGGTTTGATGAGCAGTTCTTC
CAISATGFDEQFF
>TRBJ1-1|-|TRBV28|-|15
TGTGCCAGCTCTACCTTCGAAACGACAAAAGGTGAAGCTTTCTTT
CASSTFETTKGEAFF
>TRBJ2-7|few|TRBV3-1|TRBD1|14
TGTGCCAGCAGCCAAACAGGGGGCAACAACGAGCAGTACTTC
CASSQTGGNNEQYF
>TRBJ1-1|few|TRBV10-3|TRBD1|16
TGTGCCATCAGTGACCCGGGACAGGGGTTTATCGGTGAAGCTTTCTTT
CAISDPGQGFIGEAFF
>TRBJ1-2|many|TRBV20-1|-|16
TGCAGTGCTAGAGGGGAAGACGGCTCTAGAAGGAATGGCTACACCTTC
CSARGEDGSRRNGYTF
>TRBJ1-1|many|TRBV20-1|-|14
TGCAGTGCTAGCCAGGGATTGGAGAGAACTGAAGCTTTCTTT
CSASQGLERTEAFF
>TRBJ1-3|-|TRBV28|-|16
TGTGCCAGCAGTTTTATATACAGGGAAACTGGAAACACCATATATTTT
CASSFIYRETGNTIYF
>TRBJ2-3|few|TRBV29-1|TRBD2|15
TGCAGCGTTGTTGAGAGCAGCGGGAGGTTGGATACGCAGTATTTT
CSVVESSGRLDTQYF
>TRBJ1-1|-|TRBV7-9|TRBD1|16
TGTGCCAGCAGCTGCGGGACAGGGGTTATGAACACTGAAGCTTTCTTT
CASSCGTGVMNTEAFF
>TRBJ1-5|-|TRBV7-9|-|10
TGTGCCAGCAGCTTCACCCCCCCGCATTTT
CASSFTPPHF
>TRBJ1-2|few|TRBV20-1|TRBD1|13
TGCAGTGCGAGGGACAGTTTGTACTATGGCTACACCTTC
CSARDSLYYGYTF
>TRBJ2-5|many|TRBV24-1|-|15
TGTGCCACCAGTGATCAACAGGGAGGTCGGGAGACCCAGTACTTC
CATSDQQGGRETQYF
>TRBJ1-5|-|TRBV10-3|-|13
TGTGCCATCAGTGAACGGTCGTTGCAGCCCCAGCATTTT
CAISERSLQPQHF
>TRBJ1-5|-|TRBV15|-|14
TGTGCCACCAGCAGCGAGGGCGCCTGGCAGCCCCAGCATTTT
CATSSEGAWQPQHF
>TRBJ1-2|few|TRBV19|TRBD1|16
TGTGCCAGTAGTATCCCCGCCGGGACAGGGGGTTATGGCTACACCTTC
CASSIPAGTGGYGYTF
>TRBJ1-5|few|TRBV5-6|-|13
TGTGCCAGCAGCTCCGGACTCTATCAGCCCCAGCATTTT
CASSSGLYQPQHF
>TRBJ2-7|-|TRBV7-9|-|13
TGTGCCAGCAGCGCCGGGCGGGCGGACGAGCAGTACTTC
CASSAGRADEQYF
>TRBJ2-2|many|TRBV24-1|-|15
TGTGCCACCAGTGATATTAGGGGTCCCACCGGGGAGCTGTTTTTT
CATSDIRGPTGELFF
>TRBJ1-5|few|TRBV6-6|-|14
TGTGCCAGCAGGCCAACAGGGTTGATTCAGCCCCAGCATTTT
CASRPTGLIQPQHF
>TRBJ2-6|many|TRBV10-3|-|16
TGTGCCATCAGTGAGTCGTGGAGGGCTGGGGCCAACGTCCTGACTTTC
CAISESWRAGANVLTF
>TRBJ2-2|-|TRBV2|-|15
TGTGCCAGCACCGACGGGCAGAGGGGCACCGGGGAGCTGTTTTTT
CASTDGQRGTGELFF
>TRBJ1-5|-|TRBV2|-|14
TGTGCCAGCATCCATGGGGGCGGGGATGGGCCCCAGCATTTT
CASIHGGGDGPQHF
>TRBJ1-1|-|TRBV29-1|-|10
TGCAGCGTTGAAGACCACGAAGCTTTCTTT
CSVEDHEAFF